These 7 T cell receptor beta chains were all obtained from the same sample, sequenced in a study of shared clonotypes between healthy human individuals. Some clones are missing from TCRdb's copy, which holds only in-frame ones; the method was immunoSEQ multiplex PCR. This table has under 600,000 clones, 75% to 80% appearing once. Sequenced: PBMCs. All receptors derive from a woman between 40 and 55 years old in good health. Some clones in this sample may be carry-over from other donors' samples.

This chain links TRBV7-2 with TRBJ2-2; perhaps TRBD2 as D (6 bases). Trimming took off 1 base at V and 0 bases at J, with 9 bases between the two ends. The CDR3 is 16 amino acids. Germline V lookup: CDR1 SGHTA, CDR2 FQGNSA. The CDR3, as DNA: TGTGCCAGCAGCTTAGATCAGCGGGCGAACACCGGGGAGCTGTTTTTT. Its protein product is CASSLDQRANTGELFF.

The chain's CDR3 is CASSGGCSGIFGDTQYF. The CDR3 DNA reads TGTGCCAGCAGTGGCGGGTGTAGCGGGATTTTTGGTGATACGCAGTATTTT. The chain uses TRBV25-1 and TRBJ2-3; 8 bases are shared with TRBD2. The J segment lost 6 bases and the V segment lost 4 bases, leaving 15 bases of the junction unmatched. This CDR3 has 17 residues. Germline V gene lookup returns CDR1 MGHDK and CDR2 SYGVNS. Full variable domain (outside the CDR3, taken from reference TRBV25-1 and TRBJ2-3): EADIYQTPRYLVIGTGKKITLECSQTMGHDKMYWYQQDPGMELHLIHYSYGVNSTEKGDLSSESTVSRIRTEHFPLTLESARPSHTSQYLCASSGGCSGIFGDTQYFGPGTRLTVL.

V gene TRBV5-6 combines with J gene TRBJ2-7, with D perhaps matching TRBD2 (5 bases). From germline, CDR1 is SGHDT and CDR2 YYEEEE. The CDR3 has 13 amino acids. V dropped 4 bases and J dropped 3 bases, with 11 bases sitting between them. CDR3 residues: CASSRRGFYEQYF. CDR3 in DNA: TGTGCCAGCAGCCGCCGGGGATTCTACGAGCAGTACTTC.

The rearrangement links TRBV18 to TRBJ2-2, with 8 bases fitting TRBD2. Trimming at V came to 5 bases and at J to 6 bases, leaving 20 bases not matched to a gene. Germline CDR1 and CDR2: KGHSH and LQKENI. The CDR3 runs to 19 residues. CDR3 in amino acids: CASSSTLIRVAGGAGELFF. As DNA, the CDR3 is TGTGCCAGCTCATCGACCCTTATTAGAGTGGCGGGAGGCGCCGGGGAGCTGTTTTTT. The full variable domain, in which reference TRBV18 and TRBJ2-2 provide the parts outside the CDR3, is NAGVMQNPRHLVRRRGQEARLRCSPMKGHSHVYWYRQLPEEGLKFMVYLQKENIIDESGMPKERFSAEFPKEGPSILRIQQVVRGDSAAYFCASSSTLIRVAGGAGELFFGEGSRLTVL.

The chain carries TRBV27 and TRBJ2-3, with 12 bases identical to TRBD2. Per the germline V gene, CDR1 is MNHEY and CDR2 is SMNVEV (reference sequence). Trimming at V came to 5 bases and at J to 4 bases, leaving 7 bases not matched to a gene. The CDR3 is 16 residues long. The CDR3 DNA reads as TGTGCCAGCAGTCCCCGACTAGCGGGAGAGGCAGATACGCAGTATTTT. It translates to CASSPRLAGEADTQYF.

The chain combines TRBV28 with TRBJ2-3, with 11 bases lining up with TRBD2. The trim removed 6 bases at V and 4 bases at J, leaving 6 bases unmatched. This CDR3 contains 15 residues. The germline gives CDR1 MDHEN, CDR2 SYDVKM. In DNA, the CDR3 is TGTGCCAGCAGCCAACTAGCGGGAGTTTCAGATACGCAGTATTTT. It is translated as CASSQLAGVSDTQYF. Variable domain in full (rest from reference TRBV28 and TRBJ2-3): DVKVTQSSRYLVKRTGEKVFLECVQDMDHENMFWYRQDPGLGLRLIYFSYDVKMKEKGDIPEGYSVSREKKERFSLILESASTNQTSMYLCASSQLAGVSDTQYFGPGTRLTVL.

In this sample, this clone turned up a few times. The chain has TRBV2 and TRBJ1-5; no reliable D call. The V and J ends lost 6 bases and 6 bases respectively, with 15 bases between them. This CDR3 contains 14 residues. The germline CDR1 and CDR2 sequences are SNHLY and FYNNEI. In DNA, the CDR3 is TGTGCCAGCAGCATTGGAGTTCCCCGTCAGCCCCAGCATTTT. Amino acid sequence: CASSIGVPRQPQHF.